The sequence of this TCR beta chain was determined in a study of OX40 agonist ivuxolimab in advanced cancers. As for the study in general: Earlier treatment with anti-PD-1, anti-PD-L1 or anti-CTLA-4 was permitted, and under 50% had received some.

V was pared by 4 bases and J by 6 bases, with 5 bases of the junction left unmatched. The CDR3 runs to 13 residues. Per germline, CDR1 MNHEY and CDR2 SVGAGI. Measured with immunoSEQ multiplex PCR; TCRdb has only the in-frame clones, and not every one. Of approximately 99,000 clones in the sample, roughly nine tenths were seen once. The sequence was collected from an adult with an advanced solid tumor such as melanoma, head and neck, liver or kidney cancer. The chain combines TRBV6-5 with TRBJ2-7; 8 bases fit TRBD1. The sequencing used CD4+ or CD8+ T cells sorted from blood, collected in a trial of the OX40 agonist ivuxolimab. The CDR3 region has the DNA TGTGCCAGCAGTTTGGGACAGGCGGGCGAGCAGTACTTC. This codes for CASSLGQAGEQYF.